Sequencing of this T cell receptor beta chain was carried out in a study of CD8 T cells in ankylosing spondylitis. General study points: The study looked at matched synovial fluid samples from ankylosing spondylitis patients. Disease-linked clones were reported to be significantly enriched there. What seemed typical of ankylosing spondylitis blood was a TCR beta motif built from roughly eight highly homologous variants. Disease-associated clones were CD8+ and fairly uncommon in peripheral blood.

Library preparation for TCR beta used quantitative 5'-RACE with molecular barcodes. One entry per CDR3 protein results from TCRdb running MiXCR on the 5' RACE reads. The sample shows tens of thousands of distinct CDR3 sequences, less than 20% of them seen only once. CDR1 is DFQATT, CDR2 SNEGSKA, per germline (reference sequence). This CDR3 is 14 amino acids long. The germline V and J ends were trimmed by 5 bases and 9 bases, with 20 bases remaining between them. This clonotype was counted between two and nine times. Its specificity is not known. The specimen sequenced was blood. The V gene is TRBV20-1, the J gene TRBJ2-1, with a weak D call TRBD2 (5 bases). This clonotype originated in a male donor with ankylosing spondylitis or in good health (not recorded which). CDR3 in amino acids: CSAPRPGSVAEQFF. Written as DNA, the CDR3 is TGCAGTGCTCCCCGTCCGGGATCTGTGGCTGAGCAGTTCTTC.